This T cell receptor (beta chain) was documented in a study of identical twins (dated by TCRdb to the mid-2010s). Background for the entire study: To test whether fetal clonotypes persist, the study used deep sequencing on TCR alpha and beta repertoires from monozygotic twins, unrelated adults of various ages, and cord blood. To rule out contamination, replicate twin experiments were performed at different times with different library preparation protocols.

Of note for this clonotype: There is no known antigen for this receptor. No much larger clonotype is one base removed from it; base qualities were not supplied.

The library was obtained by 5' RACE. The run used an Illumina HiSeq 2000. Template switching introduced a universal primer binding site; the final cDNA contained a unique molecular identifier, enabling accurate counting of TCR cDNA molecules. First-strand cDNA for TCR alpha and beta chains was synthesized from specific primers in the conserved constant-segment region. To control for contamination, each cDNA library was double barcoded with a SMART-Mk sample barcode plus Illumina barcodes. Two successive PCR steps introduced TruSeq adapter sequences along with Illumina sample barcodes. TCR alpha and beta cDNA libraries were sequenced on the Illumina HiSeq platform with custom primers. Processing in the source paper ran as follows. MiGEC was used to process raw reads and extract unique molecular identifiers, and MiXCR was used to find CDR3 positions. Recombination models were inferred per individual with the repgenHMM and IGoR tools using an EM algorithm. Shared clonotypes were analyzed with the tcR package in R, and sharing was normalized by the product of cloneset sizes. Out-of-frame nonproductive sequences were analyzed to study raw recombination free of thymic and clonal selection effects. TCRdb passed the public sequencing reads through fastp at Q25 and MiXCR, retaining productive beta sequences. Rows merge per CDR3 protein into single entries with the most common DNA and genes. TCRdb, rather than the study authors, made the V and J calls. The sample yields 200,000 or so distinct CDR3 sequences; 7.5% were counted once. Jointly, the top ten make up about 1.8% of the sample.

Results and caveats for the whole study, not just this receptor: Compared with coincidental sharing between unrelated individuals, an excess of low generation-probability sequences was observed among out-of-frame TCR alpha sequences shared between twins. Invariant T cells such as MAIT and iNKT could partly confound zero-insertion analyses, although diverse VJ usage argued against such confounding for most clonotypes. Recombination models systematically underestimated out-of-frame TCR alpha sharing in monozygotic twins but agreed with sharing between unrelated individuals. Fewer insertions were carried by abundant cord blood beta clonotypes, a similar but weaker trend appeared in young adult naive repertoires, and no such trend appeared in memory repertoires. Conclusions relied on cross-sectional statistical analysis, since the same donors could not be followed over many years. Excess twin sharing in beta out-of-frame sequences was weaker because fewer shared sequences lowered the signal-to-noise ratio.

Only healthy Caucasian donors were included. The twin cohort comprised three pairs of female monozygotic twins, all aged roughly 18 to 30 years. Using Miltenyi CD45RO+ enrichment and human naive T-cell isolation kits, memory (CD45RO+) and naive T cells were isolated from PBMC. Reading the germline V gene gives CDR1 MNHEY and CDR2 SVGAGI. There are 14 amino acids in the CDR3, from cysteine to phenylalanine inclusive. CDR3 DNA only is kept here, 42 bases in frame from base 1. At the junction V is shortened by 2 bases and J by 8 bases, with 12 bases in between. This sample also belongs to another study, concerning yellow fever vaccine responses in identical twins. The other study reports the following: According to the authors, the vaccine-induced T cell response in identical twins seemed to be partly convergent and partly specific to each individual. In identical twins, the study followed T cell clones that responded to the vaccine with precision.

The V and J segments used are TRBV6-5 and TRBJ1-4, and possibly TRBD1, on 6 matching bases. This TCR was recovered from a woman in her late teens or twenties in good health. The specimen was memory (CD45RO+) T cells sorted from blood. The sample's cell subset or site label is to be understood as: CD45RO+ enriched T cells. The CDR3 reads as follows: CASSYPGQSEKLFF. The DNA sequence reads TGTGCCAGCAGTTACCCAGGACAGAGCGAAAAACTGTTTTTT.